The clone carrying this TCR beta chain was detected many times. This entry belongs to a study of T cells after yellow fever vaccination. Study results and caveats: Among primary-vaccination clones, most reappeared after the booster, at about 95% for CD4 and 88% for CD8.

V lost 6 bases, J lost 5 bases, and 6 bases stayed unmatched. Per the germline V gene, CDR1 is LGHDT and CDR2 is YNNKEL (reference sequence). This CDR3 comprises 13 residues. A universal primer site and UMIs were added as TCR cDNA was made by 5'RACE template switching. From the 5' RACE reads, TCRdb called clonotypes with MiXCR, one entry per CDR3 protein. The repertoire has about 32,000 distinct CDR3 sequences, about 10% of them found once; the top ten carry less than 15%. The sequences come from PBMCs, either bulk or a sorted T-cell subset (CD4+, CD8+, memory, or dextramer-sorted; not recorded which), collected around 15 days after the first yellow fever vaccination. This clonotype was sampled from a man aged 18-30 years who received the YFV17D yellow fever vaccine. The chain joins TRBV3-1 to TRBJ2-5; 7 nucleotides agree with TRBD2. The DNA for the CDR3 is TGTGCCAGCAGGCCCAGCGGGGTGGAGACCCAGTACTTC. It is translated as CASRPSGVETQYF.